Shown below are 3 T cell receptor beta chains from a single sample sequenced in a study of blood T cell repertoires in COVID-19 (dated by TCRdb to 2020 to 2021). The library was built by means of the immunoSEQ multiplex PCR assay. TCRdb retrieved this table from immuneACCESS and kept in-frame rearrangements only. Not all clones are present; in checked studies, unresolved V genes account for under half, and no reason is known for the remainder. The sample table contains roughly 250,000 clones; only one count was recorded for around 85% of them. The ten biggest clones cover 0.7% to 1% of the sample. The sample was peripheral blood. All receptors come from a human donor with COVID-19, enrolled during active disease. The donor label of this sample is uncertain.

This CDR3 reads CSIRTGAQETQYF. Written as DNA, the CDR3 is TGCAGCATCAGGACAGGGGCCCAAGAGACCCAGTACTTC. This chain connects TRBV29-1 to TRBJ2-5; 9 nucleotides agree with TRBD1. With V trimmed by 8 bases and J by 1 base, 5 bases remained unmatched. The CDR3 has 13 amino acids. Germline-derived CDR1 and CDR2 are SQVTM and ANQGSEA.

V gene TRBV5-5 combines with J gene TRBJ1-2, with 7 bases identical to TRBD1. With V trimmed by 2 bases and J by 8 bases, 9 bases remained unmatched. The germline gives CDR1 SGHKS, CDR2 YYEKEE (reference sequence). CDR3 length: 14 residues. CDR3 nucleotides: TGTGCCAGCAGCTTCGCCGACAGGGACGGCGGCTACACCTTC. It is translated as CASSFADRDGGYTF.

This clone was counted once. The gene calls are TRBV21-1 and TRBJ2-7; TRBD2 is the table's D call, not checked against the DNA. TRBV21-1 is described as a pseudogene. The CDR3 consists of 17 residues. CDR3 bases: TGTGCCAGCGGGACTAGCGGGAGTCAGTCCCAAGGGTACGAGCAGTACTTC. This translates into CASGTSGSQSQGYEQYF.